The 23 T cell receptor beta chains below come from one sample, sequenced in a study of post-analysis software for immune sequencing data. Findings and limits, study-wide: The study found TRBV5-6, TRBV5-1 and TRBV20-1 among roughly 5 TRBV segments more frequent in patients than controls.

Their cognate antigens are unknown. The TCR beta cDNA libraries carried unique molecular identifiers. TCRdb recomputed calls from the PCR reads with MiXCR, one row per CDR3 protein. The table lists hundreds of thousands of distinct CDR3 sequences, 25% to 30% of them singletons, with around 0.55% in the top ten. The specimen sequenced was blood. Every receptor here comes from a girl aged 5 to 17 with multiple sclerosis.

The chain couples TRBV18 to TRBJ2-1, with TRBD1 identical over 9 bases. CDR3 size: 16 residues. The J segment lost 6 bases and the V segment lost 5 bases, leaving 11 bases of the junction unmatched. Germline V lookup: CDR1 KGHSH, CDR2 LQKENI. The CDR3 reads CASSYMAGTGTNEQFF. CDR3 nucleotide sequence: TGTGCCAGCTCATACATGGCCGGGACAGGGACCAATGAGCAGTTCTTC.

This sequence joins TRBV6-6 and TRBJ2-7; 7 nucleotides align to TRBD2. CDR1 and CDR2 from the germline V gene are MNHNY and SVGAGI (reference sequence). After removal of 2 bases from V and 1 base from J, the junction contained 8 bases not matched to a gene. This CDR3 contains 16 residues. The CDR3 loop is CASSYPGGGGSYEQYF. The CDR3 DNA sequence: TGTGCCAGCAGTTACCCGGGGGGAGGCGGGTCCTACGAGCAGTACTTC.

This clonotype has more than one count but fewer than ten. The gene calls are TRBV29-1 and TRBJ1-1; 7 nucleotides agree with TRBD1. Germline V gene sequence: CDR1 SQVTM, CDR2 ANQGSEA. The CDR3 extends over 13 amino acids. Unmatched junction bases numbered 7, after V lost 6 bases and J lost 3 bases. The CDR3 spells CSVTDRADTEAFF. The CDR3 nucleotides are TGCAGCGTGACCGACAGGGCGGACACTGAAGCTTTCTTT.

This clonotype showed up many times. V gene TRBV20-1 combines with J gene TRBJ2-5, with D unclear. CDR3 size: 10 residues. Per the germline V gene, CDR1 is DFQATT and CDR2 is SNEGSKA (reference sequence). V was pared by 3 bases and J by 4 bases, with 3 bases between. The CDR3 DNA is TGCAGTGCTAGCACAGAGACCCAGTACTTC. This translates into CSASTETQYF.

There are many counts of this clonotype. The chain carries TRBV27 and TRBJ2-5; D is possibly TRBD1 (6 bases). Germline V CDR1 and CDR2: MNHEY, SMNVEV (reference sequence). Between the trimmed V and J ends, which lost 5 bases and 11 bases, there was a span of 18 bases. The length of the CDR3 is 13 residues. The CDR3 nucleotides read TGTGCCAGCAGTGTAACAGGGTTTTTGAGGCAGTACTTC. Amino acid sequence: CASSVTGFLRQYF.

The V call is TRBV10-3, the J call TRBJ2-7; D unclear. Trimming cost V 0 bases and J 6 bases, with 6 bases left between them. CDR3 length: 12 residues. Germline CDR1 is ENHRY and CDR2 is SYGVKD. The CDR3 bases are TGTGCCATCAGTGAGTCGAGCGTCGAGCAGTACTTC. The encoded protein is CAISESSVEQYF.

This chain links TRBV6-5 with TRBJ1-1; D remains ambiguous. CDR1 MNHEY and CDR2 SVGAGI come from the germline V gene. This CDR3 has 11 residues. The V end was cut by 2 bases, the J end by 6 bases, with 4 bases between. CDR3 protein: CASSYAAEAFF. DNA of the CDR3: TGTGCCAGCAGTTACGCCGCTGAAGCTTTCTTT.

This clonotype was observed at least ten times. The chain is built from TRBV7-2 and TRBJ2-3; 9 bases agree with TRBD2. Germline CDR1 SGHTA, CDR2 FQGNSA. Trimming removed 5 bases from V and 3 bases from J; junction bases left unmatched: 3. CDR3 length: 14 amino acids. This CDR3 reads CASSRGLATDTQYF. The CDR3 DNA follows: TGTGCCAGCAGCCGGGGACTAGCAACAGATACGCAGTATTTT.

V usage is TRBV20-1 and J usage is TRBJ2-3; 7 bases fit TRBD2. The V gene's germline CDR1 is DFQATT and CDR2 SNEGSKA (reference sequence). The CDR3 is 15 residues long. The ends lost 0 bases at V and 1 base at J; junction bases unmatched: 4. CDR3 coding DNA: TGCAGTGCTAGAGATAGTCTAGCGGGCACAGATACGCAGTATTTT. Encoded protein: CSARDSLAGTDTQYF.

The rearrangement links TRBV12-3 or TRBV12-4 to TRBJ1-5; perhaps TRBD1 as D (6 bases). The CDR3 is 18 amino acids. Trimming took off 2 bases at V and 2 bases at J, with 19 bases between the two ends. The CDR3 DNA reads TGTGCCAGCAGTTTAACCGGGGGCGTGGGGGAAGGCAATCAGCCCCAGCATTTT. It is translated as CASSLTGGVGEGNQPQHF.

This chain uses TRBV2 with TRBJ2-7; perhaps TRBD2 as D (6 bases). CDR1 is SNHLY and CDR2 is FYNNEI in the germline V gene. There are 14 residues in the CDR3. V was pared by 6 bases and J by 1 base, with 13 bases between. Here the CDR3 DNA reads TGTGCCAGCAGGAGGAGGGACTCATCCTACGAGCAGTACTTC. Translated: CASRRRDSSYEQYF.

This clonotype was observed a single time. The chain recombines TRBV14 with TRBJ2-3; tentatively, D is TRBD1 (5 bases). The CDR3 has 15 residues. Germline loops: CDR1 SGHDN, CDR2 FVKESK. V lost 8 bases and J lost 4, with 19 bases in between. CDR3 amino acids: CASGALGRSPDTQYF. CDR3 nucleotides: TGTGCCAGCGGGGCTTTAGGACGATCCCCAGATACGCAGTATTTT.

The rearrangement joins TRBV6-6 to TRBJ1-5, with 7 bases matching TRBD1. Trimming at V came to 4 bases and at J to 2 bases, leaving 5 bases not matched to a gene. The CDR3 extends over 15 amino acids. Germline CDR1 reads MNHNY; CDR2 reads SVGAGI (reference sequence). In DNA form, the CDR3 reads TGTGCCAGCAGTTCTAAGACAGGGCGCAATCAGCCCCAGCATTTT. Its translation is CASSSKTGRNQPQHF.

The genes are TRBV20-1 and TRBJ2-7; D not resolved. The CDR3 is made up of 16 amino acids. Between the trimmed V and J ends, which lost 0 bases and 0 bases, there was a span of 15 bases. In germline, CDR1 is DFQATT, CDR2 SNEGSKA (reference sequence). DNA for the CDR3: TGCAGTGCTAGAGACCCCTTCCGCGGTAGCTCCTACGAGCAGTACTTC. This codes for CSARDPFRGSSYEQYF.

This chain joins TRBV20-1 and TRBJ2-6, with a possible D match to TRBD1 (5 bases). This CDR3 comprises 15 residues. V gave up 3 bases and J gave up 0 bases, with 9 bases separating them. CDR1 is DFQATT, CDR2 SNEGSKA, per germline (reference sequence). The CDR3 nucleotides read TGCAGTGCTAGCCCAGGGCACTCTGGGGCCAACGTCCTGACTTTC. Translating gives CSASPGHSGANVLTF.

The chain joins TRBV7-8 to TRBJ2-7; 7 nucleotides agree with TRBD1. The J call is in doubt because the DNA end fits TRBJ2-5 better. The germline gives CDR1 SGHVS, CDR2 FQNEAQ. The CDR3 extends over 13 amino acids. The chain's CDR3 is CASSAGGMKTQYF. In nucleotides, the CDR3 is TGTGCCAGCAGCGCAGGGGGTATGAAGACCCAGTACTTC.

The chain uses TRBV7-9 and TRBJ1-2; the match to TRBD1 covers 7 bases. CDR1 SEHNR and CDR2 FQNEAQ come from the germline V gene (reference sequence). V was clipped by 0 bases and J by 8 bases; unmatched bases: 6. The CDR3 runs 14 residues. CDR3 residues: CASSLATQGGGYTF. The CDR3 nucleotides read TGTGCCAGCAGCTTAGCGACCCAGGGGGGCGGCTACACCTTC.

CDR3 in amino acids: CSAQGEAYEQYF. The CDR3 DNA sequence: TGCAGTGCGCAGGGGGAAGCCTACGAGCAGTACTTC. The chain couples TRBV20-1 to TRBJ2-7, with 7 bases matching TRBD1. The germline gives CDR1 DFQATT, CDR2 SNEGSKA (reference sequence). CDR3 length: 12 residues. J was trimmed by 2 bases and V by 6 bases; bases with no gene match: 4.

In nucleotides, the CDR3 is TGTGCCAGCAGCTTCTACTTCGGACTAGCTGGCAATGAGCAGTTCTTC. Its translation: CASSFYFGLAGNEQFF. This chain uses TRBV7-8 with TRBJ2-1; 8 nucleotides match TRBD2. Trimming at V came to 3 bases and at J to 6 bases, leaving 10 bases not matched to a gene. This CDR3 spans 16 amino acids. Germline-derived CDR1 and CDR2 are SGHVS and FQNEAQ. The variable domain in full, with the rest retrieved from reference TRBV7-8 and TRBJ2-1, is GAGVSQSPRYKVAKRGQDVALRCDPISGHVSLFWYQQALGQGPEFLTYFQNEAQLDKSGLPSDRFFAERPEGSVSTLKIQRTQQEDSAVYLCASSFYFGLAGNEQFFGPGTRLTVL.

This clonotype turned up a few times. This chain uses TRBV5-1 with TRBJ2-4; D tentatively fits TRBD1 or TRBD2 (5 bases each). Deletions cut 4 bases from V and 7 bases from J, with 15 bases between. Germline V gives CDR1 SGHRS, CDR2 YFSETQ. There are 14 residues in the CDR3. The chain's CDR3 is CASSQTTEGNIQYF. The CDR3 DNA sequence: TGCGCCAGCAGCCAGACGACCGAGGGGAACATTCAGTACTTC.

On this clonotype: Germline and junction disagree at one end, which may indicate a read error. This chain uses TRBV20-1 with TRBJ1-4; unclear D gene. The CDR3 consists of 15 residues. Germline assignment: CDR1 DFQATT and CDR2 SNEGSKA (reference sequence). CDR3 protein: CSARQDAVTNEKRFF. In nucleotides, the CDR3 is TGCAGTGCTAGACAGGACGCAGTAACTAATGAAAAACGGTTTTTT.

The chain uses TRBV7-2 and TRBJ2-1, with D perhaps TRBD1 (6 bases). V was clipped by 6 bases and J by 0 bases, with 15 bases between them. Germline CDR1 reads SGHTA; CDR2 reads FQGNSA. The CDR3 is made up of 16 amino acids. The CDR3 loop is CASRRDGTSSYNEQFF. The DNA of the CDR3 is TGTGCCAGCAGGAGGGATGGGACAAGCTCCTACAATGAGCAGTTCTTC.

The genes are TRBV7-9 and TRBJ2-7, with D unresolved. The CDR3 length is 14 residues. V gave up 5 bases and J gave up 1 base, with 12 bases separating them. Germline CDR1 reads SEHNR; CDR2 reads FQNEAQ (reference sequence). This chain's CDR3 is CASSLRTLSYEQYF. DNA for the CDR3: TGTGCCAGCAGCCTAAGGACGCTGTCCTACGAGCAGTACTTC.